Each of the 32 T cell receptor beta chains below was sequenced from the same sample in a study of PD-L1 blockade in urothelial cancer. The time point was: pretreatment peripheral blood. Sequenced by immunoSEQ multiplex PCR; TCRdb stores in-frame clones only, minus some. The sample has about 43,000 clones, around 84% seen once. Source: PBMCs, taken around atezolizumab (anti-PD-L1) treatment. The source is a man aged 60 to 75 with urothelial cancer.

The chain carries TRBV28 and TRBJ1-4; TRBD1 matches at 7 bases. V trimming: 5 bases; J trimming: 3 bases; junction bases outside the gene matches: 6. Per the germline V gene, CDR1 is MDHEN and CDR2 is SYDVKM. This CDR3 region has 15 residues. This chain's CDR3 is CASSGPGTANEKLFF. The CDR3 DNA follows: TGTGCCAGCAGTGGGCCGGGGACAGCTAATGAAAAACTGTTTTTT. Together with reference TRBV28 and TRBJ1-4, the CDR3 gives the full variable domain: DVKVTQSSRYLVKRTGEKVFLECVQDMDHENMFWYRQDPGLGLRLIYFSYDVKMKEKGDIPEGYSVSREKKERFSLILESASTNQTSMYLCASSGPGTANEKLFFGSGTQLSVL.

The chain combines TRBV5-4 with TRBJ2-2, with TRBD1 matching over 9 bases. Germline lookup yields CDR1 SGHNT and CDR2 YYREEE (reference sequence). V lost 4 bases, J lost 4 bases, and 5 bases stayed unmatched. This CDR3 comprises 15 residues. The CDR3 nucleotides read TGTGCCAGCAGCATAGACAGGGGGGGCACCGGGGAGCTGTTTTTT. This translates into CASSIDRGGTGELFF.

This chain uses TRBV28 with TRBJ1-2; a weak D match, TRBD1 (5 bases). The CDR3 has 14 residues. Germline assignment: CDR1 MDHEN and CDR2 SYDVKM. V was clipped by 7 bases and J by 5 bases, with 17 bases between them. The CDR3 loop reads CASTLRGTAYGYTF. CDR3 DNA sequence: TGTGCCAGCACTCTTAGGGGTACTGCGTATGGCTACACCTTC.

The chain recombines TRBV27 with TRBJ1-1; maybe TRBD1 (5 bases). Per the germline V gene, CDR1 is MNHEY and CDR2 is SMNVEV (reference sequence). The CDR3 is 15 residues long. With 6 bases removed from V and 1 base from J, the gap between germline ends came to 15 bases. The CDR3 spells CASRRVGTANTEAFF. DNA of the CDR3: TGTGCCAGCAGACGCGTAGGGACTGCGAACACTGAAGCTTTCTTT.

The chain is built from TRBV27 and TRBJ1-1; possible D gene TRBD1, 5 bases. The CDR3 sequence is 15 residues long. The germline gives CDR1 MNHEY, CDR2 SMNVEV (reference sequence). The ends were cut back, 2 bases at V and 5 bases at J, with 15 bases in the middle. The CDR3 here is CASSLAPAGGTEAFF. The CDR3 bases are TGTGCCAGCAGTTTAGCCCCCGCCGGGGGAACTGAAGCTTTCTTT.

The chain couples TRBV6-4 to TRBJ2-1; 13 bases align to TRBD2. The CDR3 loop spans 15 amino acids. Germline V gene sequence: CDR1 MRHNA, CDR2 SNTAGT. V lost 6 bases to trimming and J lost 6 bases; unmatched junction nucleotides: 5. The CDR3 nucleotides read TGTGCCAGCAGATATACTAGCGGGGGGGCCAATGAGCAGTTCTTC. Protein: CASRYTSGGANEQFF.

The CDR3 DNA sequence: TGTGCCATCCCGACAGGCCCAATTTCTGGGGCCAACGTCCTGACTTTC. The encoded protein is CAIPTGPISGANVLTF. This chain joins TRBV10-3 and TRBJ2-6, with D possibly TRBD1 on 6 matching bases. The CDR3 extends over 16 amino acids. V was trimmed by 8 bases and J by 1 base, leaving 15 bases between them. Germline V gene sequence: CDR1 ENHRY, CDR2 SYGVKD.

This clone appeared a few times. This chain joins TRBV2 and TRBJ2-5, with D possibly matching TRBD2 (5 bases). V gave up 7 bases and J gave up 4 bases, with 10 bases separating them. CDR1 and CDR2 from the germline V gene are SNHLY and FYNNEI. The CDR3 sequence is 12 residues long. This CDR3 reads CASTGMIETQYF. CDR3 DNA: TGTGCCAGCACGGGGATGATAGAGACCCAGTACTTC.

This chain uses TRBV7-9 with TRBJ2-1; TRBD1 is a possible D gene (6 bases). Trimming took 5 bases from V and 7 from J, leaving 18 bases between them. Germline CDR1 is SEHNR and CDR2 is FQNEAQ (reference sequence). There are 15 residues in the CDR3. In nucleotides, the CDR3 is TGTGCCAGCAGCCCGTTTTTTGGGGGCCGAAATGAGCAGTTCTTC. This gives the protein CASSPFFGGRNEQFF.

This chain connects TRBV6-5 to TRBJ1-6, with 8 bases aligning to TRBD1. Germline loops: CDR1 MNHEY, CDR2 SVGAGI. Losses at the gene ends were 5 bases for V and 9 bases for J; bases not matched to a gene: 9. The CDR3 is made up of 15 amino acids. The CDR3 region is CASSNPRQGLSPLHF. The CDR3 region has the DNA TGTGCCAGCAGTAACCCCCGACAGGGGCTTTCACCCCTCCACTTT.

DNA of the CDR3: TGTGCCAGCAGTGACGTGGCGGGGGCGCCTCACTCCTACGAGCAGTACTTC. Translating gives CASSDVAGAPHSYEQYF. The rearrangement uses TRBV6-4 and TRBJ2-7, with D perhaps TRBD2 (7 bases). The CDR3 length is 17 residues. V lost 2 bases and J lost 0, with 17 bases in between. CDR1 MRHNA and CDR2 SNTAGT come from the germline V gene.

The rearrangement joins TRBV5-1 to TRBJ2-1; tentative D call: TRBD1 (5 bases). V was trimmed by 0 bases and J by 0 bases, leaving 13 bases between them. The germline V gene encodes CDR1 SGHRS and CDR2 YFSETQ. The CDR3 loop spans 17 amino acids. This chain's CDR3 is CASSLGTTGFSYNEQFF. The CDR3 nucleotides are TGCGCCAGCAGCTTGGGAACAACAGGCTTCTCCTACAATGAGCAGTTCTTC.

This clone was found once. The chain is built from TRBV28 and TRBJ1-6; the match to TRBD1 covers 9 bases. From germline, CDR1 is MDHEN and CDR2 SYDVKM. The CDR3 is made up of 13 amino acids. V lost 8 bases, J lost 6 bases, and 2 bases stayed unmatched. In DNA form, the CDR3 reads TGTGCCAGCGGACAGGGGTCTAATTCACCCCTCCACTTT. Translation: CASGQGSNSPLHF.

This chain uses TRBV2 with TRBJ2-5; D may be TRBD1 (6 bases). Germline CDR1 and CDR2: SNHLY and FYNNEI. V lost 6 bases to trimming and J lost 2 bases, with 16 bases between them. The CDR3 is 15 amino acids. The CDR3 is CASSADSRGQETQYF. The CDR3 nucleotides read TGTGCCAGCAGCGCGGACAGCAGAGGACAAGAGACCCAGTACTTC.

The chain employs TRBV7-2 and TRBJ2-7, with a weak D call TRBD1 (6 bases). V was pared by 0 bases and J by 5 bases, with 14 bases between. The CDR3 is 15 amino acids. Germline CDR1 SGHTA, CDR2 FQGNSA. The CDR3 DNA sequence: TGTGCCAGCAGCTTAGCAGGCAGGGGTAACCACGAGCAGTACTTC. Translating gives CASSLAGRGNHEQYF.

The rearrangement uses TRBV28 and TRBJ2-2; D is ambiguous. The length of the CDR3 is 12 residues. The germline V gene has CDR1 MDHEN and CDR2 SYDVKM. Trimming shortened V by 3 bases and J by 6 bases, and 5 bases separated the two germline ends. CDR3 DNA: TGTGCCAGCAGTTTCAGCGCCGGGGAGCTGTTTTTT. Protein: CASSFSAGELFF.

The chain joins TRBV10-1 to TRBJ1-6; no firm D call. CDR1 and CDR2 (germline): WNHNN, SYGVQD (reference sequence). Trimming shortened V by 3 bases and J by 5 bases, and 8 bases separated the two germline ends. CDR3 length: 14 amino acids. CDR3 bases: TGCGCCAGCAGTGAAACGGGAAATAATTCACCCCTCCACTTT. Amino acid sequence: CASSETGNNSPLHF.

This chain connects TRBV5-1 to TRBJ2-1, with 7 bases that match TRBD2. CDR1 and CDR2 from the germline V gene are SGHRS and YFSETQ. The CDR3 is made up of 15 amino acids. With V trimmed by 0 bases and J by 7 bases, 7 bases remained unmatched. CDR3 protein: CASSLGGGPSNEQFF. The CDR3 bases are TGCGCCAGCAGCTTGGGGGGAGGGCCTTCGAATGAGCAGTTCTTC.

This clone was seen just once. The gene calls are TRBV5-1 and TRBJ1-2, with a weak D call TRBD1 (6 bases). The V gene's germline CDR1 is SGHRS and CDR2 YFSETQ. The CDR3 sequence is 13 residues long. V lost 0 bases and J lost 7, with 10 bases in between. CDR3 in DNA: TGCGCCAGCAGCTTGGAGGGGGTCGGTGGCTACACCTTC. Residues: CASSLEGVGGYTF.

The chain has TRBV25-1 and TRBJ1-2; D perhaps matches TRBD1 (5 bases). Per germline, CDR1 MGHDK and CDR2 SYGVNS. The CDR3 is made up of 14 amino acids. Trimming pared 9 bases from V and 5 bases from J, leaving 19 bases between. Here the CDR3 DNA reads TGTGCCAGAAACCGGAGGGACCCAGGATATGGCTACACCTTC. Its protein product is CARNRRDPGYGYTF.

This clone appeared once. The gene calls are TRBV10-3 and TRBJ2-3, with D possibly matching TRBD1 (6 bases). Germline CDR1 reads ENHRY; CDR2 reads SYGVKD. This CDR3 region has 15 residues. V lost 4 bases, J lost 6 bases, and 17 bases lay in between. CDR3 DNA: TGTGCCATCAGTGCAACCCCAGGGGACGTCGATACGCAGTATTTT. It specifies CAISATPGDVDTQYF.

The V and J genes are TRBV7-2 and TRBJ2-1; 11 positions agree with TRBD1. J was trimmed by 7 bases and V by 5 bases; bases with no gene match: 13. Germline CDR1 SGHTA, CDR2 FQGNSA. This CDR3 spans 17 amino acids. The CDR3 sequence is CASSAVGGTGGSNEQFF. The CDR3 nucleotides are TGTGCCAGCAGCGCCGTGGGAGGGACAGGGGGATCAAATGAGCAGTTCTTC.

The gene calls are TRBV19 and TRBJ2-1; TRBD2 is a possible D gene (6 bases). The V end was cut by 8 bases, the J end by 7 bases, with 15 bases between. There are 13 residues in the CDR3. Germline V lookup: CDR1 LNHDA, CDR2 SQIVND (reference sequence). CDR3: CASRPGTHNEQFF. CDR3 in DNA: TGTGCCAGTCGACCCGGGACTCATAATGAGCAGTTCTTC.

This chain uses TRBV7-9 with TRBJ2-1; D unresolved. The germline V gene has CDR1 SEHNR and CDR2 FQNEAQ (reference sequence). The CDR3 length is 13 residues. Deletions cut 1 base from V and 4 bases from J, with 5 bases between. The CDR3 spells CASSLVEYNEQFF. The CDR3 bases are TGTGCCAGCAGCTTAGTCGAGTACAATGAGCAGTTCTTC. The full variable domain, in which reference TRBV7-9 and TRBJ2-1 provide the parts outside the CDR3, is DTGVSQNPRHKITKRGQNVTFRCDPISEHNRLYWYRQTLGQGPEFLTYFQNEAQLEKSRLLSDRFSAERPKGSFSTLEIQRTEQGDSAMYLCASSLVEYNEQFFGPGTRLTVL.

The chain links TRBV4-1 to TRBJ1-2; weak D call: TRBD1 (5 bases). The CDR3 totals 15 residues. With 1 base removed from V and 6 bases from J, the gap between germline ends came to 15 bases. Looked up from germline, CDR1 is MGHRA and CDR2 is YSYEKL. Here the CDR3 reads CASSQGVRVKNGYTF. As DNA, the CDR3 is TGCGCCAGCAGCCAAGGCGTCAGGGTAAAAAATGGCTACACCTTC.

The chain is built from TRBV19 and TRBJ1-6, with TRBD1 matching 7 bases. The junction had 12 bases not matched to a gene; V was cut back by 6 bases and J by 10 bases. The length of the CDR3 is 15 residues. The germline V gene has CDR1 LNHDA and CDR2 SQIVND (reference sequence). CDR3 sequence (DNA): TGTGCCAGTAGATCCGTGGACAGGAAGCAATCACCCCTCCACTTT. The encoded protein is CASRSVDRKQSPLHF. The variable domain in full, with the rest retrieved from reference TRBV19 and TRBJ1-6, is DGGITQSPKYLFRKEGQNVTLSCEQNLNHDAMYWYRQDPGQGLRLIYYSQIVNDFQKGDIAEGYSVSREKKESFPLTVTSAQKNPTAFYLCASRSVDRKQSPLHFGNGTRLTVT.

The chain is built from TRBV7-8 and TRBJ1-6; D gene uncertain. This CDR3 is 16 amino acids long. CDR1 is SGHVS and CDR2 is FQNEAQ in the germline V gene. With 4 bases removed from V and 0 bases from J, the gap between germline ends came to 10 bases. In DNA, the CDR3 is TGTGCCAGCAGCTGGCCGAGGGACTCCTATAATTCACCCCTCCACTTT. It translates to CASSWPRDSYNSPLHF.

The V gene is TRBV9, the J gene TRBJ2-1; possibly TRBD2 for D (7 bases). V dropped 4 bases and J dropped 5 bases, with 13 bases sitting between them. CDR1 is SGDLS and CDR2 is YYNGEE in the germline V gene. The CDR3 consists of 14 residues. The CDR3 DNA reads as TGTGCCAGCAGCAGGGGGGGGCCGAACAATGAGCAGTTCTTC. It translates to CASSRGGPNNEQFF.

This chain uses TRBV5-1 with TRBJ2-1; 10 bases are shared with TRBD2. V gave up 9 bases and J gave up 6 bases; unmatched junction bases: 9. The germline CDR1 and CDR2 sequences are SGHRS and YFSETQ. The CDR3 length is 14 residues. This CDR3 reads CATQRTSGINEQFF. The CDR3 DNA sequence: TGCGCCACCCAGAGGACTAGCGGAATCAATGAGCAGTTCTTC.

The V call is TRBV19, the J call TRBJ2-3, with 11 bases that match TRBD2. Germline assignment: CDR1 LNHDA and CDR2 SQIVND (reference sequence). The CDR3 is made up of 17 amino acids. V was clipped by 3 bases and J by 1 base; unmatched bases: 6. The CDR3 region has the DNA TGTGCCAGTAGTATCCGTCAACTAGCGGGGGGCACAGATACGCAGTATTTT. Amino acid sequence: CASSIRQLAGGTDTQYF.

The rearrangement links TRBV6-5 to TRBJ2-3, with 10 positions matching TRBD2. Germline-derived CDR1 and CDR2 are MNHEY and SVGAGI. V trimming: 6 bases; J trimming: 1 base; junction bases outside the gene matches: 4. This CDR3 is 15 amino acids long. The CDR3 sequence is CASRGAGGGTDTQYF. CDR3 DNA: TGTGCCAGCAGGGGAGCGGGAGGGGGCACAGATACGCAGTATTTT.

The chain recombines TRBV7-2 with TRBJ2-7; 8 positions match TRBD2. The ends lost 5 bases at V and 5 bases at J; junction bases unmatched: 8. The length of the CDR3 is 14 residues. Germline V gives CDR1 SGHTA, CDR2 FQGNSA. CDR3 sequence reads: CASSTSGSFNEQYF. The CDR3 DNA reads as TGTGCCAGCAGCACCAGCGGGAGTTTCAACGAGCAGTACTTC.